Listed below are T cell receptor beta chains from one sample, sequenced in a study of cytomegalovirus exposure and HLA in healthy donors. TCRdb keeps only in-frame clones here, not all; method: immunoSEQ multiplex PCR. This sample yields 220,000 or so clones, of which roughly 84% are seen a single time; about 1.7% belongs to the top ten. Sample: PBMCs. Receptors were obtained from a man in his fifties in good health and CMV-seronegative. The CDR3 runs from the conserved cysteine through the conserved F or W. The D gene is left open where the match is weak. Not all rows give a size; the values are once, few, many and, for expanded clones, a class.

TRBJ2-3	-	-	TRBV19	TGTGCCAGTAGTGTGCCGGCGGGTTACGCCACAGATACGCAGTATTTT	CASSVPAGYATDTQYF
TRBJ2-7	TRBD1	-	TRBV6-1	TGTGCCAGCACCAAGAGGGACAGGGCTAAATACGAGCAGTACTTC	CASTKRDRAKYEQYF
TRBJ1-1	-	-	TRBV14	TGTGCCAGCAGCCAAGATTACCTGGTCAGTGAAGCTTTCTTT	CASSQDYLVSEAFF
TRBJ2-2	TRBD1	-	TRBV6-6	TGTGCCAGCAGACCAGGGGGCGTGAACACCGGGGAGCTGTTTTTT	CASRPGGVNTGELFF
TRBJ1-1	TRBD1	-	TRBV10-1	TGCGCCAGCAGTGACGGGACAGGGATCCCTGAAGCTTTCTTT	CASSDGTGIPEAFF
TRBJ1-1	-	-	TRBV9	TGTGCCAGCAGCGGCCAGTATAACACTGAAGCTTTCTTT	CASSGQYNTEAFF
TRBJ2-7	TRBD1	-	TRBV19	TGTGCCAGCACCTCCGGGACAGGTCCCTACGAGCAGTACTTC	CASTSGTGPYEQYF
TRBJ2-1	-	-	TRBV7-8	TGTGCCAGCAGCTTATGGGATCGAGGGAGCTCCTACAATGAGCAGTTCTTC	CASSLWDRGSSYNEQFF
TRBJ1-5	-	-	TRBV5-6	TGTGCCAGCAGCTTGAGAAGTACAGGTAGCCAGCCCCAGCATTTT	CASSLRSTGSQPQHF
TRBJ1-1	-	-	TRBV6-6	TGTGCCAGCAGTTACGGGCCGATGAACACTGAAGCTTTCTTT	CASSYGPMNTEAFF
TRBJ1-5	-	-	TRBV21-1	TGTGCCAGCAGCAAAGGGGGGGGCCCAGGACGAAATCAGCCCCAGCATTTT	CASSKGGGPGRNQPQHF
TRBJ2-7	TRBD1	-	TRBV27	TGTGCCAGCAGTCCCGGGACAGACTACGAGCAGTACTTC	CASSPGTDYEQYF
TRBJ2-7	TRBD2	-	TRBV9	TGTGCCAGCAGCGTAGATGCGGAGCGGGGGGAGCAGTACTTC	CASSVDAERGEQYF
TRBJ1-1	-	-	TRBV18	TGTGCCAGCTCACCGGCCCCCTACACTGAAGCTTTCTTT	CASSPAPYTEAFF
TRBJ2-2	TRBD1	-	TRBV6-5	TGTGCCAGCAGTTACCGGACAGGAGTTAACACCGGGGAGCTGTTTTTT	CASSYRTGVNTGELFF
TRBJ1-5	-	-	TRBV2	TGTGCCAGCAGTGAGAGGATCAATAGCAATCAGCCCCAGCATTTT	CASSERINSNQPQHF
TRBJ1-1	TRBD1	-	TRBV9	TGTGCCAGCAGCGTATCGGGACAGCTAACTGAAGCTTTCTTT	CASSVSGQLTEAFF
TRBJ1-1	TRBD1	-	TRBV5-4	TGTGCCAGCAGCTCACAGGGGGCGGGCACTGAAGCTTTCTTT	CASSSQGAGTEAFF
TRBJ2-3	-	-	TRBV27	TGTGCCAGCAGTCCCCTCTACAGCACAGATACGCAGTATTTT	CASSPLYSTDTQYF
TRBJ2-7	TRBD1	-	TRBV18	TGTGCCAGCTCACCATCGAGACAGGGGGTTTACGAGCAGTACTTC	CASSPSRQGVYEQYF
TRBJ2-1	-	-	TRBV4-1	TGCGCCACGAGGTCAGGGCTTCGCAATGAGCAGTTCTTC	CATRSGLRNEQFF
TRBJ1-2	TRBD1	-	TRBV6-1	TGTGCCAGCACCGAGACAGGGCTGGGCGGCTACACCTTC	CASTETGLGGYTF
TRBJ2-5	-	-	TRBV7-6	TGTGCCAGCAGCTTCAGTCCAGGGCCCATCCAAGAGACCCAGTACTTC	CASSFSPGPIQETQYF
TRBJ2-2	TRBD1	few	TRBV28	TGTGCCAGCTCCCCTCAGGGGGCGCGAACCGGGGAGCTGTTTTTT	CASSPQGARTGELFF
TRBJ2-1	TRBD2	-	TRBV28	TGTGCCAGCAGTCCCTTGGGGCAGGGGAGATTCGGGACTAGGTCCTATGAGCAGTTCTTC	CASSPLGQGRFGTRSYEQFF
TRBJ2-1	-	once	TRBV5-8	TGTGCCAGCAGCTCCTACTTACAGGGCCATGAGCAGTTCTTC	CASSSYLQGHEQFF
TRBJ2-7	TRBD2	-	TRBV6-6	TGTGCCAGCAGCCCTAGCGGGAGCATCTACGAGCAGTACTTC	CASSPSGSIYEQYF
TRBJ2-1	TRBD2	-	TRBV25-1	TGTGCCAGCAGGACTAGCGGGACGTACAATGAGCAGTTCTTC	CASRTSGTYNEQFF
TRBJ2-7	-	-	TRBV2	TGTGCCAGCAATGACGGACTCCTATACGAGCAGTACTTC	CASNDGLLYEQYF
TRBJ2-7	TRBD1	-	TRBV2	TGTGCCAGCAGTTCCGGGACAGGCTACGAGCAGTACTTC	CASSSGTGYEQYF
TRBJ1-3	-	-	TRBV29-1	TGCAGCGTGGCGGAAGTAGGAAACACCATATATTTT	CSVAEVGNTIYF
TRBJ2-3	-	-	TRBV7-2	TGTGCCAGCAGCTTAGGACAGAGCACAGATACGCAGTATTTT	CASSLGQSTDTQYF
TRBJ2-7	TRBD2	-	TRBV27	TGTGCCAGCAGTTCATTACCGGGACTAGTTGTCTACGAGCAGTACTTC	CASSSLPGLVVYEQYF
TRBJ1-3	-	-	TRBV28	TGTGCCAGCAGATCCGGACAGACTGGAAACACCATATATTTT	CASRSGQTGNTIYF
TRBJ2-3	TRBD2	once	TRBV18	TGTGCCAGCTCACCACCTAGCGGGTATACGCAGTATTTT	CASSPPSGYTQYF
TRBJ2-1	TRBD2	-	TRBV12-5	TGTGCTAGTGGTTTGGTAAGCACGGGACTAGCGGGGCTAACGTTCTACAATGAGCAGTTCTTC	CASGLVSTGLAGLTFYNEQFF
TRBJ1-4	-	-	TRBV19	TGTGCCAGTAGTATGGTGCCGGGGATGACTAATGAAAAACTGTTTTTT	CASSMVPGMTNEKLFF
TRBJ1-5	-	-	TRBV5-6	TGTGCCAGCAGCTTGGGATCATTAGAGGATCAGCCCCAGCATTTT	CASSLGSLEDQPQHF
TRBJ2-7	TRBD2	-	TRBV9	TGTGCCAGCAGCGTAGGACTAGCGGGTACCGGGGCACCCTACGAGCAGTACTTC	CASSVGLAGTGAPYEQYF
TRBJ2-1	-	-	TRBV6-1	TGTGCCAGCAGATACAGATACAATGAGCAGTTCTTC	CASRYRYNEQFF
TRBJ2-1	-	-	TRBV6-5	TGTGCCAGTAATAGCCCATTAGTCTCTGAGCAGTTCTTC	CASNSPLVSEQFF
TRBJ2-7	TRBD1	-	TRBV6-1	TGTGCCAGCACCATCGGGACAGGGGGGGAGCAGTACTTC	CASTIGTGGEQYF
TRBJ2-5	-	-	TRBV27	TGTGCCAGCGCGATGGACAGCAATTCGAGGGAGACCCAGTACTTC	CASAMDSNSRETQYF
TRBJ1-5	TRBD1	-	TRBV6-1	TGTGCCAGCAGTGACAGGGGGCTGAGGGGCAATCAGCCCCAGCATTTT	CASSDRGLRGNQPQHF
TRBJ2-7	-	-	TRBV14	TGTGCCAGCAGCCAAGAAGGGGGGGGCCCCTACGAGCAGTACTTC	CASSQEGGGPYEQYF
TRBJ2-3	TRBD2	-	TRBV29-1	TGCAGCGGTGCAGCGGGAGGCCTAGTAAGCACAGATACGCAGTATTTT	CSGAAGGLVSTDTQYF
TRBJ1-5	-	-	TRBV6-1	TGTGCCAGCAGCAACGGGGGCAATCAGCCCCAGCATTTT	CASSNGGNQPQHF
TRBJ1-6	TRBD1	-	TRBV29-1	TGCAGCGTTGGGGCAGGGGGTAATTCACCCCTCCACTTT	CSVGAGGNSPLHF
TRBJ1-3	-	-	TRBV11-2	TGTGCCAGCAGCCGCCCCAGGGACAAGGATCGAAACACCATATATTTT	CASSRPRDKDRNTIYF
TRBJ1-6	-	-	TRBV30	TGTGCCCACCGGGGGAAGGGCCCCCTCCACTTT	CAHRGKGPLHF
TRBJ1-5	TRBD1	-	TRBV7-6	TGTGCCAGCAGCCTAATTCCGGGACAGGGGAATCAGCCCCAGCATTTT	CASSLIPGQGNQPQHF